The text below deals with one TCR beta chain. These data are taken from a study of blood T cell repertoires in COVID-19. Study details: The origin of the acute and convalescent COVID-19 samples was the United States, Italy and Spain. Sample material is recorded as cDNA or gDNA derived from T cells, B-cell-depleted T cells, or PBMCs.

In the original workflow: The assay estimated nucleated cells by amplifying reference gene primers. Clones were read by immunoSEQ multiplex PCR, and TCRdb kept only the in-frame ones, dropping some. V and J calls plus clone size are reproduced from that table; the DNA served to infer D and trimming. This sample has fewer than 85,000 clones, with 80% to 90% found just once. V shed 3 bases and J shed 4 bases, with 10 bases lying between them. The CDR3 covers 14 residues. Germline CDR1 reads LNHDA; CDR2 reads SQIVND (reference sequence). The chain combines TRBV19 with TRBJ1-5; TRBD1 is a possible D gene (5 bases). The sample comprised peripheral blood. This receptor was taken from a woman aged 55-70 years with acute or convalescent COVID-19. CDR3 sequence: CASSIEQGNQPQHF. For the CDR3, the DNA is TGTGCCAGTAGTATCGAGCAGGGTAATCAGCCCCAGCATTTT.